The clone carrying this T cell receptor (beta chain) was recorded many times. The target antigen is unknown. This record comes from a study of T cell repertoires in cytomegalovirus infection. The wider study: Through public TCR beta signatures, both CMV infection and matching HLA type were indicated. Overall study results and limits: The response measured ex vivo was dominated by TCR beta clonotypes (HLA-C-restricted and CMV-specific). Cumulated frequencies of public TCR beta families served to identify carriers of CMV plus the relevant HLA.

V was pared by 3 bases and J by 2 bases, with 2 bases between. Germline V lookup: CDR1 DFQATT, CDR2 SNEGSKA (reference sequence). CDR3 length equals 11 residues. Via MiXCR, TCRdb re-called the reads, giving one row per CDR3 protein. Among a few hundred thousand distinct CDR3 sequences listed, around a tenth were seen once. This clonotype was obtained from a human donor in good health (CMV status not recorded). Some clones in this sample may be carry-over from other donors' samples. The source material was PBMCs. The V and J genes are TRBV20-1 and TRBJ2-4; D remains ambiguous. CDR3 bases: TGCAGTGCTAGTCCCAAAAACATTCAGTACTTC. Protein product: CSASPKNIQYF.